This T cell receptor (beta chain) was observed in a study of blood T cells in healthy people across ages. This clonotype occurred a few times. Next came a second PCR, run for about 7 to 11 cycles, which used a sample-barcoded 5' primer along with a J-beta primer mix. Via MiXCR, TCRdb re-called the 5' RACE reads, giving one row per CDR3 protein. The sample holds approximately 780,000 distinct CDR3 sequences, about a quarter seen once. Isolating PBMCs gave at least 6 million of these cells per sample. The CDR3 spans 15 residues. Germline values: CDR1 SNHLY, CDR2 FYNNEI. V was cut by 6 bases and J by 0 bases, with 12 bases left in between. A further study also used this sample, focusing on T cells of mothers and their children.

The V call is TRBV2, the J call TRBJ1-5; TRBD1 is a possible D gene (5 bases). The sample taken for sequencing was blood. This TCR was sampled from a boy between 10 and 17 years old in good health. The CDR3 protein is CASRGGDPSNQPQHF. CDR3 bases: TGTGCCAGCAGGGGGGGGGACCCTAGCAATCAGCCCCAGCATTTT.